These 3 T cell receptor beta chains originate from one sample sequenced in a study of T cell responses to AZD1222 COVID-19 vaccine. Repertoires were generated with immunoSEQ multiplex PCR, while TCRdb's copy carries only in-frame clones and drops some. The sample has 100,000 to 130,000 clones, 80% to 95% seen once; the top ten hold roughly 6.2%. This specimen was peripheral blood, taken 28 days after the second AZD1222 dose. The receptors were gathered from an adult who received the AZD1222 COVID-19 vaccine.

The V and J genes are TRBV6-4 and TRBJ2-3; D perhaps matches TRBD2 (6 bases). Trimming pared 6 bases from V and 6 bases from J, leaving 22 bases between. The CDR3 runs to 16 residues. CDR1 and CDR2 (germline): MRHNA, SNTAGT. CDR3 DNA: TGTGCCAGCAGCCCGACGGGCGGGACTCCAGGCGATACGCAGTATTTT. Residues: CASSPTGGTPGDTQYF.

The chain couples TRBV15 to TRBJ1-5; D remains unclear. CDR1 is LNHNV and CDR2 is YYDKDF in the germline V gene (reference sequence). The CDR3 covers 15 residues. Trimming pared 0 bases from V and 0 bases from J, leaving 6 bases between. CDR3 loop: CATSRDPNSNQPQHF. The DNA of the CDR3 is TGTGCCACCAGCAGAGATCCAAATAGCAATCAGCCCCAGCATTTT.

CDR3 nucleotides: TGTGCCAGCAGTGAAGGGGTAGGTCTAGGATCACCCCTCCACTTT. It specifies CASSEGVGLGSPLHF. V and J are TRBV6-1 and TRBJ1-6; D unclear. CDR3 length: 15 amino acids. V gave up 1 base and J gave up 10 bases, with 14 bases separating them. The V gene's germline CDR1 is MNHNS and CDR2 SASEGT.